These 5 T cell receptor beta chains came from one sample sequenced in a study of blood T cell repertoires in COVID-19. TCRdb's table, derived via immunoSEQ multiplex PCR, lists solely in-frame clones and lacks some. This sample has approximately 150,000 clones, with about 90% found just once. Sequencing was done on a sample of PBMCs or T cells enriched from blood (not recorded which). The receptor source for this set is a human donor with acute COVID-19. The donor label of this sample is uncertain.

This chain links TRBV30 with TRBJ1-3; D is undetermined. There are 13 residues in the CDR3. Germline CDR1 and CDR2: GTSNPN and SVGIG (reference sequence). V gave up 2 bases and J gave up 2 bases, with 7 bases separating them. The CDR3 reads CAWSLQAGNTIYF. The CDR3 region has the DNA TGTGCCTGGAGTTTACAAGCTGGAAACACCATATATTTT.

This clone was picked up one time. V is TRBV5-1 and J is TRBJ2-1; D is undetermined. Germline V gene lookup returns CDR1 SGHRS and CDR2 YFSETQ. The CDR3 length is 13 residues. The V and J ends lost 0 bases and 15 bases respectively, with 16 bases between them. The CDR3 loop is CASSLAAAAVRFF. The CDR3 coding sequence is TGCGCCAGCAGCTTGGCCGCGGCAGCTGTTCGGTTCTTC.

In DNA form, the CDR3 reads TGCGCCAGCAGCCCCGCCGGGACAGGAGACAACATTCAGTACTTC. Translation gives CASSPAGTGDNIQYF. The chain is built from TRBV4-1 and TRBJ2-4; 8 bases agree with TRBD1. V shed 4 bases, J shed 7 bases, and the junction held 9 bases outside the gene matches. Germline CDR1 and CDR2: MGHRA and YSYEKL. The CDR3 sequence is 15 residues long.

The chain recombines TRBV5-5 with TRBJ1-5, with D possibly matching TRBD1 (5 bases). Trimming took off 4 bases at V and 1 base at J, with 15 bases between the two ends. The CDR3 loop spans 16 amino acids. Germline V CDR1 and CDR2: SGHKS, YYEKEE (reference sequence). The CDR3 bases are TGTGCCAGCAGCCCCCTGGGGGGGAGGAGCAATCAGCCCCAGCATTTT. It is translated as CASSPLGGRSNQPQHF.

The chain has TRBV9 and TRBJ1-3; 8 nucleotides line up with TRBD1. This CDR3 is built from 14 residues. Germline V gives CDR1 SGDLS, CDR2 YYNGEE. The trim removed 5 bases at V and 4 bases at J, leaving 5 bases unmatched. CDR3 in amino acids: CASSLQGAGNTIYF. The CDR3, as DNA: TGTGCCAGCAGTCTCCAGGGGGCGGGAAACACCATATATTTT.